Included here is one T cell receptor (beta chain) sequence, with context. These data belong to a study of T cells after yellow fever vaccination. Germline V lookup: CDR1 DFQATT, CDR2 SNEGSKA (reference sequence). J was trimmed by 1 base and V by 4 bases; bases with no gene match: 5. The CDR3 totals 15 residues. Template switching by 5'RACE produced TCR cDNA, adding a universal primer site and UMIs. TCRdb called the 5' RACE reads again in MiXCR, with one record for every CDR3 protein. The table lists 300,000 or so distinct CDR3 sequences, approximately 13% of them singletons. The material sequenced was CD4+ T cells sorted from PBMCs, taken 45 days after the yellow fever booster vaccination. The TCR sequence derives from a man aged 30 to 39 who received the YFV17D yellow fever vaccine. The chain recombines TRBV20-1 with TRBJ2-5; 11 nucleotides align to TRBD2. DNA of the CDR3: TGCAGTGCTATACCCGGGACTAGCGGCCAAGAGACCCAGTACTTC. Protein: CSAIPGTSGQETQYF.